This TCR beta chain was captured in a study of blood T cell repertoires in COVID-19. V shed 2 bases and J shed 16 bases, with 12 bases lying between them. This CDR3 comprises 12 residues. The V gene's germline CDR1 is MNHEY and CDR2 SVGAGI. Original processing methods: Nucleated cell number was recorded as an estimate derived from reference gene primer amplification. Some clones are missing from TCRdb's copy, which holds only in-frame ones; the method was immunoSEQ multiplex PCR. V and J calls and clone size follow that table, whereas D and trimming were derived from the DNA. The table has about 39,000 clones, approximately 85% seen once.

The specimen sequenced was peripheral blood. The chain combines TRBV6-5 with TRBJ1-6; no definite D call. The clonotype originates from a man in his sixties with acute or convalescent COVID-19. The CDR3 loop reads CASSYPDTTLHF. The CDR3 bases are TGTGCCAGCAGTTACCCAGACACCACGCTCCACTTT.